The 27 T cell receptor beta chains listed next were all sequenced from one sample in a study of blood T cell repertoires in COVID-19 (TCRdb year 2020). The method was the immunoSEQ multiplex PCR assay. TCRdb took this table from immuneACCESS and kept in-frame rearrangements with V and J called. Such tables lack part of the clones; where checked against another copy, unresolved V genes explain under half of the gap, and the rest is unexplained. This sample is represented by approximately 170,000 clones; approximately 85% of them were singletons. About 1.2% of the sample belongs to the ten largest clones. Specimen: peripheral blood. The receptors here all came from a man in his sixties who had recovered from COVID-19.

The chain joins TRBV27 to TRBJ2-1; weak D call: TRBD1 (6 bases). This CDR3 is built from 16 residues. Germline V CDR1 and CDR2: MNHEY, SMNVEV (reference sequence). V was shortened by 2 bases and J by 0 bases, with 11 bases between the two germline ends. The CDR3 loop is CASSLPGQRSYNEQFF. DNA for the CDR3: TGTGCCAGCAGTTTACCGGGACAACGCTCCTACAATGAGCAGTTCTTC.

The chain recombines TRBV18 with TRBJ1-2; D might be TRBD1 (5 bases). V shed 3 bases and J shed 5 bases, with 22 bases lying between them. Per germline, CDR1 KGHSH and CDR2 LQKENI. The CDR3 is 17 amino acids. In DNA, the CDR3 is TGTGCCAGCTCACCTACGTCTACAGGTGGGCCGATATATGGCTACACCTTC. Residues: CASSPTSTGGPIYGYTF.

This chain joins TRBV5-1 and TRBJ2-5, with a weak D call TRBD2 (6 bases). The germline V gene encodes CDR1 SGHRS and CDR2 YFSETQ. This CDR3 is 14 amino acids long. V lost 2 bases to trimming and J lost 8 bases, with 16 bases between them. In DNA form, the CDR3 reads TGCGCCAGCAGCTTTTACGGGGGAGAGGAAACCCAGTACTTC. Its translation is CASSFYGGEETQYF.

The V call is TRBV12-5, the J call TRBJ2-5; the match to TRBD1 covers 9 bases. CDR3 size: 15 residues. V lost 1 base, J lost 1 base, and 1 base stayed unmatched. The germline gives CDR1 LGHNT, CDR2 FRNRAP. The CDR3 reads CASGLGQGGQETQYF. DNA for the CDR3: TGTGCTAGTGGTTTGGGACAGGGGGGCCAAGAGACCCAGTACTTC. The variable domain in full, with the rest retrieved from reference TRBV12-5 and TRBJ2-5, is DARVTQTPRHKVTEMGQEVTMRCQPILGHNTVFWYRQTMMQGLELLAYFRNRAPLDDSGMPKDRFSAEMPDATLATLKIQPSEPRDSAVYFCASGLGQGGQETQYFGPGTRLLVL.

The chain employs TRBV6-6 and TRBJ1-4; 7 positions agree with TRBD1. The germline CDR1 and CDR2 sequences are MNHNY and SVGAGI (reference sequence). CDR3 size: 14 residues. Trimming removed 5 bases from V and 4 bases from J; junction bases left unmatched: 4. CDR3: CASSTGQNNEKLFF. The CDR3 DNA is TGTGCCAGCAGTACGGGACAGAATAATGAAAAACTGTTTTTT.

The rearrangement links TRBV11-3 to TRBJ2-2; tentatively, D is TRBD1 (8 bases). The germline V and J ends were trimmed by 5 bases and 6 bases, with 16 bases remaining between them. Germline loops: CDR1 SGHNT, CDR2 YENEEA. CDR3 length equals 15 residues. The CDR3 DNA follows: TGTGCCAGCAGCCCCCGACAGGGGAGGGCCGGGGAGCTGTTTTTT. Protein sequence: CASSPRQGRAGELFF.

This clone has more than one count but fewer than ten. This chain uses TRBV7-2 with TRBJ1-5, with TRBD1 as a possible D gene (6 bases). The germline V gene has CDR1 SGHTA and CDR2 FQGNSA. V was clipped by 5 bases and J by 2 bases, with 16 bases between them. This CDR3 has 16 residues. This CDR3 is CASSSSKQGGNQPQHF. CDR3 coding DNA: TGTGCCAGCAGCAGCTCCAAACAGGGTGGCAATCAGCCCCAGCATTTT.

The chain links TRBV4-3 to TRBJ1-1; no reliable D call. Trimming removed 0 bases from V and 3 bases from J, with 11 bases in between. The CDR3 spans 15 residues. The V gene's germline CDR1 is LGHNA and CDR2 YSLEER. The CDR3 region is CASSQDGGGDTEAFF. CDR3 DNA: TGCGCCAGCAGCCAAGATGGTGGAGGAGACACTGAAGCTTTCTTT.

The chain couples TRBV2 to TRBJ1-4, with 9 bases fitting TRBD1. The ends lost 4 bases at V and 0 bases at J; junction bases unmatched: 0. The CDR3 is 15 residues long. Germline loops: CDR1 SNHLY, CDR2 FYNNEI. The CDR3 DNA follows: TGTGCCAGCAGTGGACAGGGGGCAACTAATGAAAAACTGTTTTTT. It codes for CASSGQGATNEKLFF. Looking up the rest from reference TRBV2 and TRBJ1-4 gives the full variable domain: EPEVTQTPSHQVTQMGQEVILRCVPISNHLYFYWYRQILGQKVEFLVSFYNNEISEKSEIFDDQFSVERPDGSNFTLKIRSTKLEDSAMYFCASSGQGATNEKLFFGSGTQLSVL.

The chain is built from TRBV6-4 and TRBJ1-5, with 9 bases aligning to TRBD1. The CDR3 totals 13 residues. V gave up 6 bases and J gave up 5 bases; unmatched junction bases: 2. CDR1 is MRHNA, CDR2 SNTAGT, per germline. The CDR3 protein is CASSRTGDQPQHF. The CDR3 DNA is TGTGCCAGCAGCCGGACAGGGGATCAGCCCCAGCATTTT.

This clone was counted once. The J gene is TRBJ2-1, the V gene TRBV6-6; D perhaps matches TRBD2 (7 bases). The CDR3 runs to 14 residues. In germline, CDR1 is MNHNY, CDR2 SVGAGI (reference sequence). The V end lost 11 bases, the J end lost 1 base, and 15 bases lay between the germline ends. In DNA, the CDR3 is TGTGCCGCCTACAGGGAGGGGTCCTACAATGAGCAGTTCTTC. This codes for CAAYREGSYNEQFF.

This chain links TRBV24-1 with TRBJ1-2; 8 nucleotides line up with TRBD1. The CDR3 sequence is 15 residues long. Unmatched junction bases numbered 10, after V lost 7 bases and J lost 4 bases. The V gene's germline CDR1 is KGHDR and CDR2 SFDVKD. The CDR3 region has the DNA TGTGCCACCAGGAGGACAGGGCAAGACCTCTATGGCTACACCTTC. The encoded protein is CATRRTGQDLYGYTF.

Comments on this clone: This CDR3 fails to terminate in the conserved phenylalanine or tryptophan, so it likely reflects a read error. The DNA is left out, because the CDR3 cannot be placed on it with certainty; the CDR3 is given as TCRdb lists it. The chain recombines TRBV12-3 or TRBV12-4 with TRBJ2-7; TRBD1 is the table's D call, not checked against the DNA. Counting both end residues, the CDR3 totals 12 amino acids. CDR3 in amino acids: CASNKQGVGLSL.

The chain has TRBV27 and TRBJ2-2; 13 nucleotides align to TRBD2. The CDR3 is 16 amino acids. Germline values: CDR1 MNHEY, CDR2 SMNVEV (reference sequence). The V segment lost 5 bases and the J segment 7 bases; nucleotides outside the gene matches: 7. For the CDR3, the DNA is TGTGCCAGCAGTGGACTAGCGGGGGCTGGGGGCGGGGAGCTGTTTTTT. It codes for CASSGLAGAGGGELFF.

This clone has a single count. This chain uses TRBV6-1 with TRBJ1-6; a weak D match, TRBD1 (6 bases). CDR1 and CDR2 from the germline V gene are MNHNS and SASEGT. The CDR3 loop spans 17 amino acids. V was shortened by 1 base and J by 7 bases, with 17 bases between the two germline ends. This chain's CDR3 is CASSEVGAGLRNSPLHF. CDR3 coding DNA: TGTGCCAGCAGTGAAGTGGGGGCGGGTCTGAGGAATTCACCCCTCCACTTT.

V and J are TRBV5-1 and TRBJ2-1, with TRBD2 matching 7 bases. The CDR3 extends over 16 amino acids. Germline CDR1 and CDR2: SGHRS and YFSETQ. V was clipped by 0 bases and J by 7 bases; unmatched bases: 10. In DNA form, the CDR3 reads TGCGCCAGCAGCTTGGCGATACGGCAGGGAGGGAATGAGCAGTTCTTC. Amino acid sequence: CASSLAIRQGGNEQFF.

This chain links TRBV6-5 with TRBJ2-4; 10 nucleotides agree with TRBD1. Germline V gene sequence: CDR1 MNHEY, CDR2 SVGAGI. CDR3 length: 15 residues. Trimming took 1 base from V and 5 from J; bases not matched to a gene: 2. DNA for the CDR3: TGTGCCAGCAGTTACTACGGGACAGGGGAAAACATTCAGTACTTC. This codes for CASSYYGTGENIQYF.

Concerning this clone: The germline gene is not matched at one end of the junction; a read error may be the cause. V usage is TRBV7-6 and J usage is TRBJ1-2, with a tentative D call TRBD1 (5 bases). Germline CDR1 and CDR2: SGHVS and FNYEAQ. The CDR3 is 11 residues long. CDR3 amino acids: CASSLTEGRAF. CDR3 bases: TGTGCCAGCAGCTTAACGGAGGGCAGGGCCTTC.

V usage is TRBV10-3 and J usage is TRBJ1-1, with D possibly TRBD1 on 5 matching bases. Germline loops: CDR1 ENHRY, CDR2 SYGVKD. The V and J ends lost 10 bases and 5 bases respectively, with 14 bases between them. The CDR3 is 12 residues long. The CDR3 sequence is CANGGTRTEAFF. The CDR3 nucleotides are TGTGCCAACGGGGGGACGCGGACTGAAGCTTTCTTT.

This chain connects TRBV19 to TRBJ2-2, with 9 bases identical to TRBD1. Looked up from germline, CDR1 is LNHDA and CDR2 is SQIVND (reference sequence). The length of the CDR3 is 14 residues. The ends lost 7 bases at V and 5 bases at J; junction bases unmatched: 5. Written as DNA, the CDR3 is TGTGCCAGTAAGGCGACAGGGGGGACCGGGGAGCTGTTTTTT. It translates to CASKATGGTGELFF.

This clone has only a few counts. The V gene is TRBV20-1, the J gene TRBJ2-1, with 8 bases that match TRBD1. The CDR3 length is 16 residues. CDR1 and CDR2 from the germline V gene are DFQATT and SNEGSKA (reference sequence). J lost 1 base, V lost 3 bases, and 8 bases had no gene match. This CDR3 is CSASISGTGSYNEQFF. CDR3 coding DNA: TGCAGTGCTAGTATCTCCGGGACAGGTTCCTACAATGAGCAGTTCTTC.

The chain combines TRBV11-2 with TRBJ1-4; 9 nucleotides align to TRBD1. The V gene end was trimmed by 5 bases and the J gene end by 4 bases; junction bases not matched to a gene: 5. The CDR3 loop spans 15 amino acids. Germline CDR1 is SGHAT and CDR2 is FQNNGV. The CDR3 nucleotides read TGTGCCAGCAGCAGCGGACAGGGGATTAATGAAAAACTGTTTTTT. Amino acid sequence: CASSSGQGINEKLFF.

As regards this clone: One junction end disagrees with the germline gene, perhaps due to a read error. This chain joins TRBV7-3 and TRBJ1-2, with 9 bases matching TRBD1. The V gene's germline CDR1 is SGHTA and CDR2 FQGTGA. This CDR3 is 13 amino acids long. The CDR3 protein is CASSLLEDRGKHF. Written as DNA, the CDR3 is TGTGCCAGCAGCTTATTAGAGGACAGGGGTAAACACTTC.

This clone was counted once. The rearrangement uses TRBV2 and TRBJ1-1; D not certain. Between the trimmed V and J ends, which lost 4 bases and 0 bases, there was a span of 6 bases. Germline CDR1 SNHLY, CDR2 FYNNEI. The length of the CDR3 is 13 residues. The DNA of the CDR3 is TGTGCCAGCAGTGGAGAGATGAACACTGAAGCTTTCTTT. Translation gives CASSGEMNTEAFF.

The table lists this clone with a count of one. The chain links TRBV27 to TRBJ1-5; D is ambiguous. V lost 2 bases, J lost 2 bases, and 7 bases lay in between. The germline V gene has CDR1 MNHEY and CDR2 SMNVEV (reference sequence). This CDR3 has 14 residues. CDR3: CASSLADGNQPQHF. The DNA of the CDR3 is TGTGCCAGCAGTTTAGCGGATGGCAATCAGCCCCAGCATTTT.

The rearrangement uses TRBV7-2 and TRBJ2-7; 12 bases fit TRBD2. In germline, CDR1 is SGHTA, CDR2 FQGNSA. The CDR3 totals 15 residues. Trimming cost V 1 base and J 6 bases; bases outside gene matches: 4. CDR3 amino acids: CASSLGLAGGAEQYF. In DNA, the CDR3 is TGTGCCAGCAGCTTAGGGCTAGCGGGGGGGGCCGAGCAGTACTTC.

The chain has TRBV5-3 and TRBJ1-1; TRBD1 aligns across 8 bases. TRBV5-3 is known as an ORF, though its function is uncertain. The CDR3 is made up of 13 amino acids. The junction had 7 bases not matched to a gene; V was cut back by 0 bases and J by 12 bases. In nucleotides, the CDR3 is TGTGCCAGAAGCTTGGTCAGGGGGCCGAGGACTTTCTTT. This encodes CARSLVRGPRTFF.